One TCR beta chain is described in this entry. Its antigen is as yet unknown. The data were taken from a study of T cells expressing NK-cell markers. On the study more broadly: The authors sequenced eight donors, of whom seven were HCMV-seropositive and one was seronegative.

Study-level results: These clonotypes, the leaders elsewhere, also led the CD3+CD56-NKG2C+ fraction in several donors.

The germline CDR1 and CDR2 sequences are DFQATT and SNEGSKA (reference sequence). The CDR3 spans 11 residues. UMIs were included in TCR beta cDNA generated by 5'RACE template switching. TCRdb derives one entry per CDR3 protein from the 5' RACE reads, leaving out DNA. The sample includes about 460,000 distinct CDR3 sequences. The sample taken for sequencing was blood T cells: a sorted CD56 or NKG2C T cell subset, CD4+ or CD8+ T cells, or bulk PBMC T cells (not recorded which). The rearrangement joins TRBV20-1 to TRBJ2-3. The sequence came from a woman aged 50 to 60 in good health. The CDR3 here is CSVKSVGTQYF.